Listed here are 28 T cell receptor beta chains from one sample, sequenced in a study of tumor-infiltrating lymphocytes in localized non-small cell lung cancer. Here immunoSEQ multiplex PCR was the method, and the copy in TCRdb shows in-frame clones only, minus some. The sample includes thousands of clones, 70% to 75% of them seen just once. Sample: lung tumor tissue. All receptors come from a human donor with non-small cell lung cancer.

The CDR3 is CASSLEGMNTEAFF. Written as DNA, the CDR3 is TGCGCCAGCAGCTTGGAGGGAATGAACACTGAAGCTTTCTTT. The V gene is TRBV5-1, the J gene TRBJ1-1; D call uncertain. The V and J ends lost 0 bases and 0 bases respectively, with 6 bases between them. The CDR3 is 14 residues long. From germline, CDR1 is SGHRS and CDR2 YFSETQ.

The chain couples TRBV4-3 to TRBJ2-7; 8 positions agree with TRBD2. The length of the CDR3 is 15 residues. Germline CDR1 LGHNA, CDR2 YSLEER. V trimming: 0 bases; J trimming: 6 bases; junction bases outside the gene matches: 7. The CDR3 DNA is TGCGCCAGCAGCCAAGAGACTAGCGTGACTCCCGAGCAGTACTTC. Amino acid sequence: CASSQETSVTPEQYF.

J is TRBJ2-7 and V is TRBV28, with 12 nucleotides matching TRBD2. The CDR3 loop spans 15 amino acids. J was trimmed by 4 bases and V by 4 bases; bases with no gene match: 5. CDR1 is MDHEN, CDR2 SYDVKM, per germline. CDR3 in amino acids: CASSSPSGRVYEQYF. The DNA for the CDR3 is TGTGCCAGCAGTTCCCCTAGCGGGAGGGTGTACGAGCAGTACTTC.

The chain carries TRBV30 and TRBJ1-2, with no clear D. The CDR3 loop spans 14 amino acids. With 4 bases removed from V and 0 bases from J, the gap between germline ends came to 12 bases. Per the germline V gene, CDR1 is GTSNPN and CDR2 is SVGIG (reference sequence). The CDR3 DNA is TGTGCCTGGAACCGAAGAGCTGCTAACTATGGCTACACCTTC. Amino acid sequence: CAWNRRAANYGYTF.

The chain has TRBV6-1 and TRBJ1-5; 8 nucleotides align to TRBD1. This CDR3 is built from 17 residues. Per germline, CDR1 MNHNS and CDR2 SASEGT. V lost 2 bases and J lost 0; bases outside the gene matches: 6. CDR3 residues: CASSELRQGYSNQPQHF. The CDR3 bases are TGTGCCAGCAGTGAATTAAGACAGGGGTATAGCAATCAGCCCCAGCATTTT.

This sequence joins TRBV28 and TRBJ2-7, with 7 bases aligning to TRBD2. Germline-derived CDR1 and CDR2 are MDHEN and SYDVKM. Trimming took 6 bases from V and 0 from J; bases not matched to a gene: 14. This CDR3 is built from 17 residues. The CDR3 nucleotides are TGTGCCAGCAGATCCCCCTCAGCGGGGCGGAGCTCCTACGAGCAGTACTTC. Translation: CASRSPSAGRSSYEQYF.

The V and J genes are TRBV5-1 and TRBJ1-1, with D possibly being TRBD1 (5 bases). V was shortened by 4 bases and J by 1 base, with 11 bases between the two germline ends. This CDR3 spans 14 amino acids. Germline CDR1 and CDR2: SGHRS and YFSETQ. This chain's CDR3 is CASSRGVSNTEAFF. The CDR3 DNA follows: TGCGCCAGCAGCCGGGGGGTCTCGAACACTGAAGCTTTCTTT.

This clone was seen once. The chain combines TRBV19 with TRBJ2-4, with D perhaps given as TRBD1 or TRBD2 (5 bases each). Germline V gene sequence: CDR1 LNHDA, CDR2 SQIVND (reference sequence). V was cut by 3 bases and J by 0 bases, with 9 bases left in between. The CDR3 consists of 15 residues. CDR3 bases: TGTGCCAGTAGTATGGCCGGGGCAGCCAAAAACATTCAGTACTTC. Its translation is CASSMAGAAKNIQYF.

J is TRBJ1-5 and V is TRBV7-9; D is undetermined. From germline, CDR1 is SEHNR and CDR2 FQNEAQ (reference sequence). This CDR3 has 14 residues. V lost 6 bases, J lost 3 bases, and 12 bases lay in between. CDR3 sequence: CASSDDTSNQPQHF. The CDR3 DNA reads as TGTGCCAGCAGTGACGACACCTCCAATCAGCCCCAGCATTTT.

The table lists this clone with a few counts. The chain links TRBV15 to TRBJ2-2, with D perhaps TRBD1 (5 bases). The CDR3 spans 14 residues. The germline V gene has CDR1 LNHNV and CDR2 YYDKDF (reference sequence). The V end lost 2 bases, the J end lost 3 bases, and 7 bases lay between the germline ends. The CDR3 loop is CATSRQGYTGELFF. The CDR3 DNA follows: TGTGCCACCAGCAGACAGGGTTACACCGGGGAGCTGTTTTTT.

This sequence joins TRBV4-2 and TRBJ2-3; D might be TRBD2 (6 bases). The germline V and J ends were trimmed by 0 bases and 4 bases, with 11 bases remaining between them. Germline V gene data show CDR1 as LGHNA and CDR2 as YNFKEQ. The CDR3 spans 15 residues. The CDR3 sequence is CASSQDWRGADTQYF. CDR3 DNA: TGTGCCAGCAGCCAAGATTGGAGGGGTGCAGATACGCAGTATTTT.

This clone was seen a single time. The chain recombines TRBV7-2 with TRBJ2-3; possible D gene TRBD2, 6 bases. The CDR3 runs to 15 residues. Germline lookup yields CDR1 SGHTA and CDR2 FQGNSA. V was shortened by 0 bases and J by 5 bases, with 12 bases between the two germline ends. CDR3 in DNA: TGTGCCAGCAGCTTAGCGGGACTGCGGGGAGATACGCAGTATTTT. It codes for CASSLAGLRGDTQYF.

This clone is classed as large. The chain links TRBV10-3 to TRBJ1-2, with unresolved D. V lost 3 bases to trimming and J lost 6 bases, with 14 bases between them. CDR1 and CDR2 (germline): ENHRY, SYGVKD. The CDR3 runs 14 residues. CDR3 DNA sequence: TGTGCCATCAGTGAAAGAAGGGAAGAGAATGGCTACACCTTC. Its translation: CAISERREENGYTF.

This clone was picked up one time. The chain has TRBV29-1 and TRBJ1-4, with a possible D match to TRBD1 (6 bases). The length of the CDR3 is 13 residues. V was clipped by 6 bases and J by 8 bases, with 16 bases between them. Germline V CDR1 and CDR2: SQVTM, ANQGSEA. The CDR3 DNA sequence: TGCAGCGTCGCAGCAGGGGTGGAAGAAAAACTGTTTTTT. Its translation is CSVAAGVEEKLFF.

This chain links TRBV14 with TRBJ2-4; 7 bases agree with TRBD1. V lost 4 bases and J lost 1; bases outside the gene matches: 7. The CDR3 sequence is 16 residues long. Germline V gene lookup returns CDR1 SGHDN and CDR2 FVKESK. CDR3 amino acids: CASSRSTGPAKNIQYF. CDR3 nucleotide sequence: TGTGCCAGCAGCCGATCGACAGGGCCGGCCAAAAACATTCAGTACTTC.

The chain combines TRBV28 with TRBJ1-2, with D maybe TRBD1 (6 bases). The CDR3 is 15 residues long. Germline V CDR1 and CDR2: MDHEN, SYDVKM. The germline V and J ends were trimmed by 5 bases and 4 bases, with 17 bases remaining between them. The chain's CDR3 is CASSQSGVRTYGYTF. For the CDR3, the DNA is TGTGCCAGCAGTCAGTCAGGGGTAAGGACCTATGGCTACACCTTC.

The chain has TRBV18 and TRBJ2-1; 7 nucleotides match TRBD2. This CDR3 is 15 amino acids long. V gave up 3 bases and J gave up 0 bases; unmatched junction bases: 2. Germline CDR1 reads KGHSH; CDR2 reads LQKENI. This chain's CDR3 is CASSPRGSSYNEQFF. For the CDR3, the DNA is TGTGCCAGCTCACCCCGCGGGAGCTCCTACAATGAGCAGTTCTTC. Supplemented by reference TRBV18 and TRBJ2-1, the full variable domain reads NAGVMQNPRHLVRRRGQEARLRCSPMKGHSHVYWYRQLPEEGLKFMVYLQKENIIDESGMPKERFSAEFPKEGPSILRIQQVVRGDSAAYFCASSPRGSSYNEQFFGPGTRLTVL.

This chain links TRBV11-2 with TRBJ1-3; 7 bases line up with TRBD1. The CDR3 covers 16 residues. Trimming removed 5 bases from V and 0 bases from J; junction bases left unmatched: 7. The V gene's germline CDR1 is SGHAT and CDR2 FQNNGV. For the CDR3, the DNA is TGTGCCAGCAGCACCGACAGGGCAAGCTCTGGAAACACCATATATTTT. Protein product: CASSTDRASSGNTIYF.

This sequence joins TRBV28 and TRBJ1-2, with D perhaps TRBD1 (6 bases). CDR3 size: 16 residues. The V end was cut by 3 bases, the J end by 7 bases, with 21 bases between. CDR1 and CDR2 (germline): MDHEN, SYDVKM. Here the CDR3 reads CASSLSPTGSGGGYTF. CDR3 sequence (DNA): TGTGCCAGCAGTTTGAGCCCCACAGGGAGCGGGGGTGGCTACACCTTC.

This chain joins TRBV6-6 and TRBJ1-2, with 7 bases aligning to TRBD1. Trimming at V came to 6 bases and at J to 7 bases, leaving 8 bases not matched to a gene. Germline-derived CDR1 and CDR2 are MNHNY and SVGAGI (reference sequence). The CDR3 sequence is 13 residues long. The CDR3 DNA is TGTGCCAGCAGCCCGGGACAGTTCGGTGGCTACACCTTC. This translates into CASSPGQFGGYTF.

The chain carries TRBV7-6 and TRBJ2-3, with 8 bases fitting TRBD2. Per the germline V gene, CDR1 is SGHVS and CDR2 is FNYEAQ. V lost 1 base and J lost 2; bases outside the gene matches: 2. The CDR3 loop spans 15 amino acids. The CDR3 sequence: CASSLGGGYTDTQYF. CDR3 DNA: TGTGCCAGCAGCTTAGGCGGGGGGTACACAGATACGCAGTATTTT.

The V and J genes are TRBV4-3 and TRBJ2-1; 8 bases map to TRBD1. The CDR3 runs to 17 residues. Losses at the gene ends were 3 bases for V and 2 bases for J; bases not matched to a gene: 9. Germline-derived CDR1 and CDR2 are LGHNA and YSLEER. CDR3 bases: TGCGCCAGCAGCCAGATCCAGGGGGCAGGGGCCTACAATGAGCAGTTCTTC. This encodes CASSQIQGAGAYNEQFF.

This rearrangement joins TRBV4-3 to TRBJ2-7; perhaps TRBD2 as D (5 bases). V lost 0 bases and J lost 9, with 18 bases in between. CDR1 and CDR2 (germline): LGHNA, YSLEER. The CDR3 consists of 15 residues. The CDR3 DNA reads TGCGCCAGCAGCCAAGAAATAAAGGACTCCATCGGGCAGTACTTC. As protein: CASSQEIKDSIGQYF.

The V gene is TRBV18, the J gene TRBJ2-7; 8 bases fit TRBD1. This CDR3 region has 13 residues. CDR1 and CDR2 (germline): KGHSH, LQKENI. V lost 9 bases to trimming and J lost 4 bases; unmatched junction nucleotides: 8. The CDR3 spells CASQPDREYEQYF. The CDR3, as DNA: TGTGCCAGTCAACCGGACAGGGAGTACGAGCAGTACTTC.

This sequence joins TRBV5-8 and TRBJ2-1, with 14 positions matching TRBD2. In germline, CDR1 is SGHTS, CDR2 YDEGEE. Trimming removed 5 bases from V and 0 bases from J; junction bases left unmatched: 10. The CDR3 loop spans 19 amino acids. CDR3: CASSSRLAGGPISYNEQFF. The CDR3, as DNA: TGTGCCAGCAGTTCAAGACTAGCGGGAGGGCCCATCTCCTACAATGAGCAGTTCTTC.

The rearrangement uses TRBV19 and TRBJ1-6; D uncertain. Trimming pared 7 bases from V and 5 bases from J, leaving 12 bases between. The germline V gene encodes CDR1 LNHDA and CDR2 SQIVND (reference sequence). The CDR3 length is 14 residues. The CDR3 loop is CASTKGRDNSPLHF. The DNA of the CDR3 is TGTGCCAGTACCAAAGGAAGGGATAATTCACCCCTCCACTTT. Full variable domain (missing parts from reference TRBV19 and TRBJ1-6): DGGITQSPKYLFRKEGQNVTLSCEQNLNHDAMYWYRQDPGQGLRLIYYSQIVNDFQKGDIAEGYSVSREKKESFPLTVTSAQKNPTAFYLCASTKGRDNSPLHFGNGTRLTVT.

The gene calls are TRBV27 and TRBJ1-3; 7 bases agree with TRBD1. V shed 7 bases, J shed 0 bases, and the junction held 15 bases outside the gene matches. The CDR3 has 18 amino acids. CDR1 MNHEY and CDR2 SMNVEV come from the germline V gene (reference sequence). The CDR3 loop reads CASTKRGQPLSSGNTIYF. CDR3 nucleotides: TGTGCCAGCACTAAGAGGGGGCAGCCTTTGAGCTCTGGAAACACCATATATTTT.

The chain carries TRBV7-9 and TRBJ1-1; no clear D gene. The germline V gene encodes CDR1 SEHNR and CDR2 FQNEAQ (reference sequence). This CDR3 region has 11 residues. V dropped 2 bases and J dropped 4 bases, with 2 bases sitting between them. This CDR3 is CASSLSTEAFF. Written as DNA, the CDR3 is TGTGCCAGCAGCTTAAGCACTGAAGCTTTCTTT.